This TCR beta chain was sequenced in a study of T-cell memory formation after mild COVID-19. Study-level findings and limits: Some clones that responded turned up in pre-infection memory, which suggests that cross-reactive memory joined in. The authors did not confirm SARS-CoV-2 specificity of second-wave clones peaking day 37. Of the contracting clones, CD4+ ones lay mainly in CM and EM, and CD8+ ones in EMRA.

Trimming cost V 1 base and J 5 bases, with 9 bases left between them. This CDR3 is built from 14 residues. The germline V gene encodes CDR1 LGHNA and CDR2 YSLEER. Comments on this clonotype: As yet, its antigen is unknown.

5'RACE, which relied on constant-segment primers, yielded TCR alpha and TCR beta cDNA libraries carrying sample barcodes and UMIs. TCRdb processed the 5' RACE reads anew with MiXCR; each CDR3 protein has one entry. The data contain approximately 250,000 distinct CDR3 sequences, 15% to 20% of them singletons. The chain couples TRBV4-3 to TRBJ2-1; D not resolved. The receptor's source is a man in his late teens or twenties who had mild COVID-19 (a few samples of this study predate the infection). Cell type and time point are not known. Sequencing input: PBMCs or a T cell subset sorted from them (not recorded which). CDR3 DNA: TGCGCCAGCAGCCAAGTCGAGCTTAACAATGAGCAGTTCTTC. It codes for CASSQVELNNEQFF.